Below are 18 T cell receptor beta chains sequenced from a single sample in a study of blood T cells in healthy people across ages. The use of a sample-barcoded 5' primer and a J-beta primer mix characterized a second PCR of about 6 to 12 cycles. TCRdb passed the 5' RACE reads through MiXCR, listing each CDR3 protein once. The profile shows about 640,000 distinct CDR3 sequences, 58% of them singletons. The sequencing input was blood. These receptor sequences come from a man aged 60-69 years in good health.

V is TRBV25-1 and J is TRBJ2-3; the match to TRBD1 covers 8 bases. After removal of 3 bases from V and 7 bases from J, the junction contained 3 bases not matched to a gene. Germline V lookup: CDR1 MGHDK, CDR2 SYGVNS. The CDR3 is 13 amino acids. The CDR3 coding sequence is TGTGCCAGCAGTGACGACAGGGGTAATACGCAGTATTTT. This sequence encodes CASSDDRGNTQYF. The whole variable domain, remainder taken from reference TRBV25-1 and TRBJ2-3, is EADIYQTPRYLVIGTGKKITLECSQTMGHDKMYWYQQDPGMELHLIHYSYGVNSTEKGDLSSESTVSRIRTEHFPLTLESARPSHTSQYLCASSDDRGNTQYFGPGTRLTVL.

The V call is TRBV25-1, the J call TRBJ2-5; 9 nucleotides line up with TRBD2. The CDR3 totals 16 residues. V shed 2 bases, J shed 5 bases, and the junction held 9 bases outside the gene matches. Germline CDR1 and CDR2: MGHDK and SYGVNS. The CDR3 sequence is CASSEGRSGGLETQYF. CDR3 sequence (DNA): TGTGCCAGCAGTGAAGGGCGTAGCGGGGGCTTGGAGACCCAGTACTTC.

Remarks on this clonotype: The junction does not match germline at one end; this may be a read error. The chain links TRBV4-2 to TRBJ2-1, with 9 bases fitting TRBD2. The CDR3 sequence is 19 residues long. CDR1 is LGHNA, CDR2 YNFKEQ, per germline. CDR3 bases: TGTGCCAGCTGCCAAAGGGTTGGTAGCGGGGGTCCCACCTTAAATGAGCAGTTCTTC. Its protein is CASCQRVGSGGPTLNEQFF.

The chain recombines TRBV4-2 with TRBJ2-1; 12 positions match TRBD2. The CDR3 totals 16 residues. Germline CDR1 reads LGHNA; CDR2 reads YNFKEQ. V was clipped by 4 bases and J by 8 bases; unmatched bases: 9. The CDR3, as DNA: TGTGCCAGCAGCCCTAGCGGGGGGGCCGAGTCGGATGAGCAGTTCTTC. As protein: CASSPSGGAESDEQFF.

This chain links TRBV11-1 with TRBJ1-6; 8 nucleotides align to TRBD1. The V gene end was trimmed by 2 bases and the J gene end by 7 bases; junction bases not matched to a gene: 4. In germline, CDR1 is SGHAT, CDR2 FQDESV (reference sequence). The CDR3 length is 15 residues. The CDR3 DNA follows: TGTGCCAGCAGCTTACGGGACAGGAGAAATTCACCCCTCCACTTT. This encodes CASSLRDRRNSPLHF.

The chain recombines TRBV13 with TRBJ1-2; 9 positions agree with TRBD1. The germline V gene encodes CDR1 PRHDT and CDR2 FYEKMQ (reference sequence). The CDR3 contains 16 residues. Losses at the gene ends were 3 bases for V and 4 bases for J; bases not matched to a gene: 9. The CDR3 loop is CASSFGDRDATYGYTF. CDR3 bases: TGTGCCAGCAGCTTCGGGGACAGGGATGCGACCTATGGCTACACCTTC.

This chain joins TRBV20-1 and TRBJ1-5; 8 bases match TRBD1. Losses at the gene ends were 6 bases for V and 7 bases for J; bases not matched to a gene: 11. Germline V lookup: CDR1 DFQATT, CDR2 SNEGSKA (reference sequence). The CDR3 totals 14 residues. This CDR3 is CSATGGQGWQPQHF. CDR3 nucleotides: TGCAGTGCAACCGGTGGACAGGGATGGCAGCCCCAGCATTTT.

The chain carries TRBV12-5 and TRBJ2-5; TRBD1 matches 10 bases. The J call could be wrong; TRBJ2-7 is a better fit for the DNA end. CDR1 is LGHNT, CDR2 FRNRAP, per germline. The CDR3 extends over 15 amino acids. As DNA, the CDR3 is TGTGCTAGTGGTCCTACGGACAGGGGGGTGTACGAGCAGTACTTC. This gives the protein CASGPTDRGVYEQYF.

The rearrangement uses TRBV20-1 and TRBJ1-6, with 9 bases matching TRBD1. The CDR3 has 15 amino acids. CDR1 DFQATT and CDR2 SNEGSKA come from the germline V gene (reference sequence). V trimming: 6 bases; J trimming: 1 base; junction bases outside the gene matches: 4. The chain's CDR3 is CSADRGGSYNSPLHF. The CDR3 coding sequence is TGCAGTGCAGACAGGGGGGGTTCCTATAATTCACCCCTCCACTTT.

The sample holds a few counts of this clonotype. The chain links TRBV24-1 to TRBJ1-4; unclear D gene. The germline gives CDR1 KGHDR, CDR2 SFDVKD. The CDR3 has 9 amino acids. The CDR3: CATNEKLFF. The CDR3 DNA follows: TGTGCAACTAATGAAAAACTGTTTTTT.

The CDR3 here is CASSQGPGRSTEAFF. The CDR3 DNA reads TGCGCCAGCAGCCAAGGGCCGGGGAGAAGCACTGAAGCTTTCTTT. This chain links TRBV4-1 with TRBJ1-1, with no clear D. Deletions cut 1 base from V and 4 bases from J, with 13 bases between. The CDR3 sequence is 15 residues long. Germline CDR1 is MGHRA and CDR2 is YSYEKL.

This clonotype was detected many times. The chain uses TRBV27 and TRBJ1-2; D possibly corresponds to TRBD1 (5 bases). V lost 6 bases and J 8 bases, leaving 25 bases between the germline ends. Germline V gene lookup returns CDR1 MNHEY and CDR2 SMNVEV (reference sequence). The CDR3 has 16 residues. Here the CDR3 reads CASSPRGATTPLGYTF. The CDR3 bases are TGTGCCAGCAGCCCTCGAGGGGCGACTACACCTCTGGGCTACACCTTC.

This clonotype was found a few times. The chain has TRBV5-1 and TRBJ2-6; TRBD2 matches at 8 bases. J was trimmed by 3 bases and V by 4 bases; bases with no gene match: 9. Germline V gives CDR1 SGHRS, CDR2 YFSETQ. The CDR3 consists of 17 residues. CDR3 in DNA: TGCGCCAGCAGCCGTGAACTAGCGGAGTATGGGGCCAACGTCCTGACTTTC. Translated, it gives CASSRELAEYGANVLTF. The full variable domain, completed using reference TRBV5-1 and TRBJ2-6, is KAGVTQTPRYLIKTRGQQVTLSCSPISGHRSVSWYQQTPGQGLQFLFEYFSETQRNKGNFPGRFSGRQFSNSRSEMNVSTLELGDSALYLCASSRELAEYGANVLTFGAGSRLTVL.

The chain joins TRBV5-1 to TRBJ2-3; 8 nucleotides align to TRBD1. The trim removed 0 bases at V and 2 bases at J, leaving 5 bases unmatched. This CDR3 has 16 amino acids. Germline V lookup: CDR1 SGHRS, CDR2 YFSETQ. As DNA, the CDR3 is TGCGCCAGCAGCTTGGAGGGACAGGCGCCCACAGATACGCAGTATTTT. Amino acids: CASSLEGQAPTDTQYF.

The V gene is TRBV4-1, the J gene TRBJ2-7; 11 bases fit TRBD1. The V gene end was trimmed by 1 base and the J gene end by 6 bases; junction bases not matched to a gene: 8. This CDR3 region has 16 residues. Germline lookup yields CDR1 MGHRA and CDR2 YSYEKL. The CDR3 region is CASSQAEPGTGGEQYF. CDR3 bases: TGCGCCAGCAGCCAAGCTGAACCCGGGACAGGGGGCGAGCAGTACTTC.

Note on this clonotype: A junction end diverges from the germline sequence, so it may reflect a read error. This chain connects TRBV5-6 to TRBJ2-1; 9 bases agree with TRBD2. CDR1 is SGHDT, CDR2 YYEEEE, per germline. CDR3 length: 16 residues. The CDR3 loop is CTSSLAAGGQYNEQFF. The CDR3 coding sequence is TGTACCAGCAGCTTGGCGGCGGGGGGGCAGTACAATGAGCAGTTCTTC.

The CDR3 nucleotides are TGCAGCGTTGGGTTTCTGAACACCGGGGAGCTGTTTTTT. Protein sequence: CSVGFLNTGELFF. The J gene is TRBJ2-2, the V gene TRBV29-1; D gene unclear. CDR3 length equals 13 residues. Per the germline V gene, CDR1 is SQVTM and CDR2 is ANQGSEA. Between the trimmed V and J ends, which lost 4 bases and 1 base, there was a span of 7 bases.

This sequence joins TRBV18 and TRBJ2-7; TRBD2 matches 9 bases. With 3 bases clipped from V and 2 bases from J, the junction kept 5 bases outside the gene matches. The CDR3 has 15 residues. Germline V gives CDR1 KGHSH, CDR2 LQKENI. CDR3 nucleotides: TGTGCCAGCTCACCCCGGACTAGCGCAGCCTACGAGCAGTACTTC. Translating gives CASSPRTSAAYEQYF.